This T cell receptor (beta chain) stems from a study of memory CD4+ T cells and cytomegalovirus serostatus. Overall study context: This sample comes from healthy Belgian adults, roughly nine CMV seropositive, around 26 seronegative.

Only in-frame clones appear in the TCRdb table, and some are missing; sequencing was by immunoSEQ multiplex PCR. The sample lists 45,000 to 60,000 clones, around 83% occurring once. Study-wide points: Repertoires predicted CMV serostatus with median bootstrapped AUC of about 0.96. The CMV-associated TCR signature appears largely within the CD4+ memory repertoire.

A word on this clone: The antigen remains undetermined.

Trimming took off 6 bases at V and 6 bases at J, with 15 bases between the two ends. The CDR3 length is 14 residues. CDR1 and CDR2 (germline): MNHNS, SASEGT. Single viable CD3+CD4+CD8-CD45RO+ cells were sorted as the memory CD4+ T cells. The sequence came from an adult in good health and CMV-seropositive. The rearrangement uses TRBV6-1 and TRBJ2-1; TRBD1 might be the D (6 bases). The specimen was memory CD4+ T cells from blood. The CDR3 here is CASRTGLIGNEQFF. CDR3 nucleotides: TGTGCCAGCAGAACAGGGTTAATAGGCAATGAGCAGTTCTTC.